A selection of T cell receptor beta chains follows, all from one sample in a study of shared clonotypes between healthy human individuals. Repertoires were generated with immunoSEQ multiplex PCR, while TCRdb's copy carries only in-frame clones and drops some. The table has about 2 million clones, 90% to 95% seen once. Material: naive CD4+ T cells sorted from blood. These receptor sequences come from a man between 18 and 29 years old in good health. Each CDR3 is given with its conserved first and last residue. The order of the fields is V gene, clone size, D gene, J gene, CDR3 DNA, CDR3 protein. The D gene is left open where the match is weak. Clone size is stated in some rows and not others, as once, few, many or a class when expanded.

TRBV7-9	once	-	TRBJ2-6	TGTGCCAGCAGCTCGGACGCGGCGCCTGGGGCCAACGTCCTGACTTTC	CASSSDAAPGANVLTF
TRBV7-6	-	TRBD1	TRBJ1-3	TGTGCCAGCAGCTTAGGACCAGGGGGCGGCCCTGGAAACACCATATATTTT	CASSLGPGGGPGNTIYF
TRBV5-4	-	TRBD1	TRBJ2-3	TGTGCCAGCAGCAAGGAGGGACAGGGGACAGATACGCAGTATTTT	CASSKEGQGTDTQYF
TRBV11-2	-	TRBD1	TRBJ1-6	TGTGCCAGCAGCACCCGACAGGGATTAACGTATAATTCACCCCTCCACTTT	CASSTRQGLTYNSPLHF
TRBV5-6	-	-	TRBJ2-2	TGTGCCAGCGCAGGGTTAACCGGGGAGCTGTTTTTT	CASAGLTGELFF
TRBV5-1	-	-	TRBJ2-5	TGCGCCAGCAGCTTGCAGGGGCTCGAACAAGAGACCCAGTACTTC	CASSLQGLEQETQYF
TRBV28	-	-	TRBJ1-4	TGTGCCAGCAGTTTGGAACTAACTAATGAAAAACTGTTTTTT	CASSLELTNEKLFF
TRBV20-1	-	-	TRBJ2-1	TGCAGTGCCGGAGACGCGGGTGAGCAGTTCTTC	CSAGDAGEQFF
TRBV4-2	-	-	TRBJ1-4	TGTGCCAGCAGCCGTCTTGGTCAAGAGGCAACTAATGAAAAACTGTTTTTT	CASSRLGQEATNEKLFF
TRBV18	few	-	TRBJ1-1	TGTGCCAGCTCACCGTCACAGGGGAACACTGAAGCTTTCTTT	CASSPSQGNTEAFF
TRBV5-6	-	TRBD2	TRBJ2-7	TGTGCCAGCTATGACCGGGGGGGAACGTACGAGCAGTACTTC	CASYDRGGTYEQYF
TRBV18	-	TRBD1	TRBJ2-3	TGTGCCAGCTCACTAGGGACAGGGGCCCGAGATACGCAGTATTTT	CASSLGTGARDTQYF
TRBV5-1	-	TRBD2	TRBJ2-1	TGCGCCAGCAGCTTGGAGGTAGCGGGGGGCTACAATGAGCAGTTCTTC	CASSLEVAGGYNEQFF
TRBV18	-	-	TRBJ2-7	TGTGCCAGCTCAACGACGACCTACGAGCAGTACTTC	CASSTTTYEQYF
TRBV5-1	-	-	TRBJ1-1	TGCGCCAGCAGCTCTCCTGCGAAGAACACTGAAGCTTTCTTT	CASSSPAKNTEAFF
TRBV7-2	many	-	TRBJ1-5	TGTGCCAGCAGCCCAGGGAGGGGGAGCAATCAGCCCCAGCATTTT	CASSPGRGSNQPQHF
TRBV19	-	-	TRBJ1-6	TGTGCCAGTAGTATAGTTCCAGTCGCCTCTAATTCACCCCTCCACTTT	CASSIVPVASNSPLHF
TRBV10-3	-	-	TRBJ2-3	TGTGCCAGCGGGATTACTCGGGATGGCACAGATACGCAGTATTTT	CASGITRDGTDTQYF
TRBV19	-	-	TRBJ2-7	TGTGCCAGTAGTCTGGGGGGCGCCCTCGGCGAGCAGTACTTC	CASSLGGALGEQYF
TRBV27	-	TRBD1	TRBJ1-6	TGTGCCAGCAGTACAGGGACAGGGGCTGGGTCACCCCTCCACTTT	CASSTGTGAGSPLHF
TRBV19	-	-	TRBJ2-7	TGTGCCAGTAGCGATTCGGGAACCTACGAGCAGTACTTC	CASSDSGTYEQYF
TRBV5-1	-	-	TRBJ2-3	TGCGCCAGCTCGGTGGCCGGAACAGATACGCAGTATTTT	CASSVAGTDTQYF
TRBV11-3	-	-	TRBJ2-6	TGTGCCAGCAGCTTAGGTCAGAGCTCTGGGGCCAACGTCCTGACTTTC	CASSLGQSSGANVLTF
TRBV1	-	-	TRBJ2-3	TGCACCAGCAGCCAAATCACGTTCTTAGCGGGGAAAAGCACAGATACGCAGTATTTT	CTSSQITFLAGKSTDTQYF
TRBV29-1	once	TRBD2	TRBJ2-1	TGCAGCGTTGAAGAAGCGGGGGGGCAGTTCTTC	CSVEEAGGQFF
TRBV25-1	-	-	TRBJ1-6	TGTGCCAGCAGTGAGGGCCAGGGGCGCTCACCCCTCCACTTT	CASSEGQGRSPLHF
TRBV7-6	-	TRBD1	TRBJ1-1	TGTGCCAGCAGCTCGAGGACAGGCACTGAAGCTTTCTTT	CASSSRTGTEAFF
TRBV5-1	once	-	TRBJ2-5	TGCGCCAGCAGCTTGGCAAACCAAGAGACCCAGTACTTC	CASSLANQETQYF
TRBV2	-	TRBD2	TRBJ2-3	TGTGCCAGCAGAGGGGGACTAGCGGGGGACACAGATACGCAGTATTTT	CASRGGLAGDTDTQYF
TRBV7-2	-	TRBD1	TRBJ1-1	TGTGCCAGCAGCTTGTCTCTCGGACAGGGACCGATTGAAGCTTTCTTT	CASSLSLGQGPIEAFF
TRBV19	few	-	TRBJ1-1	TGTGCCAGTAGGGAGCGGGGTACAGCCATGAACACTGAAGCTTTCTTT	CASRERGTAMNTEAFF
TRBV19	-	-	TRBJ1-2	TGTGCCAGTAGTATATCGGCAGGACGCGCCGATGGCTACACCTTC	CASSISAGRADGYTF
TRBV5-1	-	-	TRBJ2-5	TGCGCCAGCAGCTTGTGGGCAGGTCACCAAGAGACCCAGTACTTC	CASSLWAGHQETQYF
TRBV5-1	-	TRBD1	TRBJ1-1	TGCGCCAGCAGCTTGGCCTTCGCAGGGGGTAGCACTGAAGCTTTCTTT	CASSLAFAGGSTEAFF
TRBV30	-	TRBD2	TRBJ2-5	TGTGCCTGGAGTTCGTCAGCGGGGGGGCTGGAGACCCAGTACTTC	CAWSSSAGGLETQYF
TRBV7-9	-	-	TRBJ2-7	TGTGCCAGCAGCTTAATCGGCTATGAGTCCTACGAGCAGTACTTC	CASSLIGYESYEQYF
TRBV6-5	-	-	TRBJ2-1	TGTGCCAGCAGACCCTCGCGGGGAGGGGGCAATGAGCAGTTCTTC	CASRPSRGGGNEQFF
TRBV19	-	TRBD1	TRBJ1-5	TGTGCCAGTACCGACAGGGGTCAGCCCCAGCATTTT	CASTDRGQPQHF
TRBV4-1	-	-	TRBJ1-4	TGCGCCAGCAGTCAAGGGATTTCAACTAATGAAAAACTGTTTTTT	CASSQGISTNEKLFF
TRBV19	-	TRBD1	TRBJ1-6	TGTGCCAGTAGTATCGGGACAGGGGGCTCCTATAATTCACCCCTCCACTTT	CASSIGTGGSYNSPLHF
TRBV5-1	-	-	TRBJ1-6	TGCGCCAGCAGCTTCCCCCCGCCGGATTCACCCCTCCACTTT	CASSFPPPDSPLHF
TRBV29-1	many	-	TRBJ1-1	TGCAGCGTGATAGGTCAAAGACCGAACACTGAAGCTTTCTTT	CSVIGQRPNTEAFF
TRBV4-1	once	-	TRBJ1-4	TGCGCCAGCAGCCAAGATTGGGGGGGCCCTATTGCAACTAATGAAAAACTGTTTTTT	CASSQDWGGPIATNEKLFF
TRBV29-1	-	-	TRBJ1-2	TGCAGCGTTGAACGGGGGGGCGGAGGCTACACCTTC	CSVERGGGGYTF
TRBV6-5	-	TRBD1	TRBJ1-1	TGTGCCAGCAGTCTACGACAGGGCGGAACTGAAGCTTTCTTT	CASSLRQGGTEAFF
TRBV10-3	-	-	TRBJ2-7	TGTGCCATCAGTGAGTTCTCGGGTCGCGAGCAGTACTTC	CAISEFSGREQYF
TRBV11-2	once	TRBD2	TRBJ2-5	TGTGCCAGCAGCTATAGCGGGGGGGCCCGAGGCCAAGAGACCCAGTACTTC	CASSYSGGARGQETQYF
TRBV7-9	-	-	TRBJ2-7	TGTGCCAGCAGCTTATCAGGGGACGACTACGAGCAGTACTTC	CASSLSGDDYEQYF
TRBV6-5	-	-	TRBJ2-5	TGTGCCAGCAGTCCGGACAGTACGCAAGAGACCCAGTACTTC	CASSPDSTQETQYF
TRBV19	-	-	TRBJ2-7	TGTGCCAGTAGTACGCCGACGGCCCAGTACTTC	CASSTPTAQYF
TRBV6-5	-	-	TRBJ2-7	TGTGCCAGCAAGAGAGGCTCTTCCTACGAGCAGTACTTC	CASKRGSSYEQYF
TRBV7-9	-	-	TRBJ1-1	TGTGCCAGCAGCTTCCCTCTCCCACCCGCTTTCTTT	CASSFPLPPAFF
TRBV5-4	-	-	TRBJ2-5	TGTGCCAGCAGCTTAAGGGTTAGCGGAGAAGAGACCCAGTACTTC	CASSLRVSGEETQYF
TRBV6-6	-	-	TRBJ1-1	TGTGCCAGCAGTTCCCGACAGGCAGTGTCTGAAGCTTTCTTT	CASSSRQAVSEAFF
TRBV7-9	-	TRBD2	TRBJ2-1	TGTGCCAGCAGCGATGGGACTAGCGGGAACGTGATGAATGAGCAGTTCTTC	CASSDGTSGNVMNEQFF
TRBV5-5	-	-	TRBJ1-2	TGTGCCAGCAGCTTCGCTGGTAGCTACACCTTC	CASSFAGSYTF
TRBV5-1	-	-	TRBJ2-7	TGCGCCAGCAGCTCGATCCCCGGGGGAAGCAACGAGCAGTACTTC	CASSSIPGGSNEQYF